This T cell receptor beta chain stems from a study of CD8 T cells in ankylosing spondylitis. Molecular-barcoded quantitative 5'-RACE produced these TCR beta libraries. TCRdb re-analysed the 5' RACE reads in MiXCR, keeping a single row per CDR3 protein. The table shows almost 250,000 distinct CDR3 sequences, with roughly 32% occurring only once. General observations from the study: Those disease-linked clones were CD8+; they were also relatively rare in peripheral blood. Several highly homologous variants made up a TCR beta motif, and this motif appeared characteristic of ankylosing spondylitis blood.

A remark on this clonotype: Its specificity is unknown.

CDR1 SQVTM and CDR2 ANQGSEA come from the germline V gene. The V gene lost 7 bases and the J gene lost 6 bases, with 9 bases spanning the gap. The CDR3 sequence is 11 residues long. The chain joins TRBV29-1 to TRBJ2-2; D gene uncertain. The receptor was isolated from a male donor with ankylosing spondylitis or in good health (not recorded which). Sequencing was carried out using blood, either unsorted or a sorted T cell fraction (not recorded which). CDR3: CSASGAGELFF. The CDR3 DNA sequence: TGCAGCGCTTCGGGTGCCGGGGAGCTGTTTTTT.